The present T cell receptor (beta chain) was sequenced within a study of CD8+CD57+ T cells in acquired aplastic anemia. Study-level points and caveats: Some 28 sequences, all CD8+ CDR3, were shared between patients and controls. The CD8+ Simpson's diversity of patients and controls was not significantly different.

To note about this clonotype: Its antigen is undetermined.

Genomic DNA was employed as the template in profiling TCR beta VDJ and CDR3. TCRdb independently ran MiXCR on the reads; one entry per CDR3 protein. The repertoire has a few hundred thousand distinct CDR3 sequences, just under 70% of them found once; the top ten carry 3.5% to 4.5%. In germline, CDR1 is SGHTA, CDR2 FQGTGA. CDR3 size: 14 residues. V lost 3 bases to trimming and J lost 6 bases, with 13 bases between them. This TCR derives from a human donor in good health, serving as a control. Sequencing used sorted CD4+, CD8+, or CD8+CD57+ T cells (not recorded which) from PBMCs. The rearrangement joins TRBV7-3 to TRBJ2-3, with unresolved D. The CDR3 bases are TGTGCCAGCAGCTTCTCCGCTACGAGGGATACGCAGTATTTT. Translation gives CASSFSATRDTQYF. The whole variable domain, filled in from reference TRBV7-3 and TRBJ2-3, reads GAGVSQTPSNKVTEKGKYVELRCDPISGHTALYWYRQSLGQGPEFLIYFQGTGAADDSGLPNDRFFAVRPEGSVSTLKIQRTERGDSAVYLCASSFSATRDTQYFGPGTRLTVL.